A single sample is the source of the 31 T cell receptor beta chains below, sequenced in a study of blood T cell repertoires in COVID-19. TCRdb keeps only in-frame clones here, not all; method: immunoSEQ multiplex PCR. The data show roughly 100,000 clones, around 90% seen once. The specimen was peripheral blood. Receptor source: a man aged 45-65 years with active or convalescent COVID-19.

The chain carries TRBV5-6 and TRBJ2-7; 9 bases match TRBD2. The CDR3 totals 19 residues. Germline CDR1 is SGHDT and CDR2 is YYEEEE. V lost 0 bases to trimming and J lost 7 bases; unmatched junction nucleotides: 20. The CDR3: CASSLGPPLPTSGSREQYF. As DNA, the CDR3 is TGTGCCAGCAGCTTGGGGCCTCCTCTCCCGACTAGCGGTTCGCGGGAGCAGTACTTC.

The chain combines TRBV7-2 with TRBJ2-1; 11 nucleotides line up with TRBD2. The CDR3 length is 15 residues. Germline lookup yields CDR1 SGHTA and CDR2 FQGNSA. Losses at the gene ends were 5 bases for V and 4 bases for J; bases not matched to a gene: 4. The chain's CDR3 is CASSKTSGVYNEQFF. The CDR3 coding sequence is TGTGCCAGCAGCAAGACTAGCGGGGTATACAATGAGCAGTTCTTC. The entire variable domain, with the rest obtained from reference TRBV7-2 and TRBJ2-1, is as follows: GAGVSQSPSNKVTEKGKDVELRCDPISGHTALYWYRQSLGQGLEFLIYFQGNSAPDKSGLPSDRFSAERTGGSVSTLTIQRTQQEDSAVYLCASSKTSGVYNEQFFGPGTRLTVL.

In its sample, this clone was seen a few times. The genes are TRBV12-3 or TRBV12-4 and TRBJ1-2; D remains ambiguous. V was clipped by 0 bases and J by 9 bases, with 11 bases between them. The CDR3 is made up of 13 amino acids. The CDR3 region is CASSLASQRRYTF. The CDR3 coding sequence is TGTGCCAGCAGTTTAGCCTCCCAGAGGCGCTACACCTTC.

V is TRBV19 and J is TRBJ1-2; 10 bases line up with TRBD1. CDR1 and CDR2 from the germline V gene are LNHDA and SQIVND (reference sequence). This CDR3 spans 16 amino acids. V shed 7 bases and J 0 bases; nucleotides not matched to a gene: 8. CDR3 region: CASKTGTGVPNYGYTF. In nucleotides, the CDR3 is TGTGCCAGTAAAACCGGGACAGGGGTTCCTAACTATGGCTACACCTTC.

This chain links TRBV5-1 with TRBJ2-5; 7 bases map to TRBD2. V shed 7 bases, J shed 4 bases, and the junction held 7 bases outside the gene matches. The CDR3 has 13 residues. Germline V lookup: CDR1 SGHRS, CDR2 YFSETQ. The CDR3 DNA sequence: TGCGCCAGCCGACTAGCAGCATTAGAGACCCAGTACTTC. Its translation: CASRLAALETQYF.

The CDR3 DNA is TGCGCCAGCAGCTTGGGGGCGGGGGGCAGCCAAGAGACCCAGTACTTC. Its translation is CASSLGAGGSQETQYF. The chain couples TRBV5-1 to TRBJ2-5, with TRBD2 matching over 8 bases. The V segment lost 0 bases and the J segment 1 base; nucleotides outside the gene matches: 5. This CDR3 spans 16 amino acids. Germline CDR1 is SGHRS and CDR2 is YFSETQ. Filled out from reference TRBV5-1 and TRBJ2-5, the complete variable domain reads KAGVTQTPRYLIKTRGQQVTLSCSPISGHRSVSWYQQTPGQGLQFLFEYFSETQRNKGNFPGRFSGRQFSNSRSEMNVSTLELGDSALYLCASSLGAGGSQETQYFGPGTRLLVL.

This clone turned up a few times. J is TRBJ1-2 and V is TRBV28; 8 nucleotides line up with TRBD1. The trim removed 5 bases at V and 2 bases at J, leaving 4 bases unmatched. The CDR3 is 14 residues long. Germline CDR1 MDHEN, CDR2 SYDVKM. The CDR3 sequence: CASSPQGGNYGYTF. The CDR3 bases are TGTGCCAGCAGTCCACAGGGGGGGAACTATGGCTACACCTTC.

The rearrangement links TRBV6-1 to TRBJ2-7; weak D call: TRBD1 (6 bases). Germline V gene sequence: CDR1 MNHNS, CDR2 SASEGT. The CDR3 is made up of 15 amino acids. V dropped 2 bases and J dropped 2 bases, with 13 bases sitting between them. CDR3 DNA sequence: TGTGCCAGCAGTGAAATGGGACAAGGCCCCTACGAGCAGTACGTC. Translating it yields CASSEMGQGPYEQYV.

The chain employs TRBV7-8 and TRBJ1-3, with no clear D. In germline, CDR1 is SGHVS, CDR2 FQNEAQ. The CDR3 totals 14 residues. Trimming stripped 10 bases from V and 4 bases from J, with 17 bases between. DNA for the CDR3: TGTGCCACCCTAGGATTCGGCGGAGGAAACACCATATATTTT. The encoded protein is CATLGFGGGNTIYF.

The chain joins TRBV6-1 to TRBJ2-7; 7 bases are shared with TRBD2. With V trimmed by 3 bases and J by 1 base, 6 bases remained unmatched. This CDR3 is built from 15 residues. In germline, CDR1 is MNHNS, CDR2 SASEGT. The CDR3 nucleotides are TGTGCCAGCAGTGAGGTGGGGACTAATTCCTACGAGCAGTACGTC. It is translated as CASSEVGTNSYEQYV.

This chain connects TRBV5-5 to TRBJ2-3, with 9 bases matching TRBD2. CDR3 length equals 14 residues. With V trimmed by 4 bases and J by 4 bases, 4 bases remained unmatched. CDR1 and CDR2 (germline): SGHKS, YYEKEE (reference sequence). CDR3 sequence reads: CASSIGLASDTQYF. CDR3 nucleotides: TGTGCCAGCAGCATCGGACTAGCGTCAGATACGCAGTATTTT.

This chain uses TRBV18 with TRBJ1-3, with 7 positions matching TRBD1. CDR1 and CDR2 from the germline V gene are KGHSH and LQKENI. This CDR3 contains 16 residues. V lost 3 bases to trimming and J lost 0 bases; unmatched junction nucleotides: 5. CDR3 in amino acids: CASSPQDRNSGNTIYF. The CDR3 bases are TGTGCCAGCTCACCGCAGGACAGGAACTCTGGAAACACCATATATTTT.

This chain connects TRBV5-4 to TRBJ2-1, with 7 nucleotides matching TRBD2. V dropped 1 base and J dropped 8; count of bases not matched to a gene: 12. Germline V CDR1 and CDR2: SGHNT, YYREEE (reference sequence). The CDR3 spans 16 residues. The CDR3 sequence: CASSLHTRRGSDEQFF. The DNA for the CDR3 is TGTGCCAGCAGCTTGCACACTAGGCGGGGGAGTGATGAGCAGTTCTTC.

The CDR3 nucleotides read TGTGCCACCAGTGAGCGGACAGGTCTCAATGGCTACACCTTC. Encoded protein: CATSERTGLNGYTF. The chain is built from TRBV24-1 and TRBJ1-2, with 7 bases matching TRBD1. Germline CDR1 and CDR2: KGHDR and SFDVKD. V gave up 4 bases and J gave up 6 bases; unmatched junction bases: 7. This CDR3 is 14 amino acids long.

This clone was picked up a small number of times. The rearrangement links TRBV3-1 (or the pseudogene TRBV3-2) to TRBJ2-2; possible D gene TRBD2, 5 bases. V lost 1 base and J lost 1, with 7 bases in between. The CDR3 runs to 15 residues. The germline CDR1 and CDR2 sequences are LGHDT and YNNKEL (reference sequence). In nucleotides, the CDR3 is TGTGCCAGCAGCCAAGGGACTCAGAACACCGGGGAGCTGTTTTTT. Its protein product is CASSQGTQNTGELFF.

The genes are TRBV18 and TRBJ1-4; D is uncertain. From germline, CDR1 is KGHSH and CDR2 LQKENI. Trimming shortened V by 1 base and J by 2 bases, and 11 bases separated the two germline ends. CDR3 size: 16 residues. CDR3 sequence reads: CASSPLSGSTNEKLFF. The CDR3 nucleotides are TGTGCCAGCTCACCACTTTCGGGGTCCACTAATGAAAAACTGTTTTTT.

The V and J genes are TRBV5-1 and TRBJ2-2; TRBD1 agrees at 7 bases. Unmatched junction bases numbered 8, after V lost 0 bases and J lost 6 bases. This CDR3 has 16 amino acids. Per the germline V gene, CDR1 is SGHRS and CDR2 is YFSETQ. For the CDR3, the DNA is TGCGCCAGCAGCTTGGTACTACAGGGGTCTGCCGGGGAGCTGTTTTTT. This gives the protein CASSLVLQGSAGELFF.

The chain employs TRBV10-3 and TRBJ2-5; 11 nucleotides align to TRBD2. Losses at the gene ends were 3 bases for V and 2 bases for J; bases not matched to a gene: 8. CDR1 is ENHRY, CDR2 SYGVKD, per germline. The length of the CDR3 is 17 residues. The CDR3 loop reads CAISDFGGLAAQETQYF. CDR3 nucleotide sequence: TGTGCCATCAGTGACTTTGGGGGACTAGCGGCTCAAGAGACCCAGTACTTC.

The chain employs TRBV28 and TRBJ2-1, with D possibly TRBD2 on 6 matching bases. Trimming cost V 8 bases and J 0 bases, with 20 bases left between them. CDR1 and CDR2 from the germline V gene are MDHEN and SYDVKM. The CDR3 extends over 17 amino acids. The CDR3 region is CASLRTAGWSSYNEQFF. For the CDR3, the DNA is TGTGCCAGCCTCAGGACGGCGGGGTGGAGCTCCTACAATGAGCAGTTCTTC.

The V call is TRBV6-2 or TRBV6-3, the J call TRBJ2-7, with D maybe TRBD1 (5 bases). This CDR3 is 15 amino acids long. Germline CDR1 and CDR2: MNHEY and SVGEGT. Trimming took off 2 bases at V and 1 base at J, with 12 bases between the two ends. The CDR3 DNA reads TGTGCCAGCAGTTACGTGTCAGGGCAATCCTACGAGCAGTACGTC. Protein sequence: CASSYVSGQSYEQYV.

The chain carries TRBV28 and TRBJ1-6; maybe TRBD1 (5 bases). Between the trimmed V and J ends, which lost 3 bases and 11 bases, there was a span of 14 bases. The CDR3 spans 14 residues. The V gene's germline CDR1 is MDHEN and CDR2 SYDVKM. The CDR3 DNA sequence: TGTGCCAGCAGTTTTTCGGGGGTAAGGACACCCCTCCACTTT. Translating gives CASSFSGVRTPLHF.

The V call is TRBV19, the J call TRBJ1-2, with TRBD1 matching 8 bases. The CDR3 consists of 14 residues. V gave up 6 bases and J gave up 5 bases; unmatched junction bases: 8. Germline CDR1 LNHDA, CDR2 SQIVND (reference sequence). This chain's CDR3 is CASRVAGGKYGYTF. The CDR3 DNA reads as TGTGCCAGTAGGGTGGCAGGGGGCAAGTATGGCTACACCTTC.

This chain uses TRBV3-1 (or the pseudogene TRBV3-2) with TRBJ2-4; 9 bases line up with TRBD2. The CDR3 sequence is 12 residues long. Trimming cost V 4 bases and J 10 bases; bases outside gene matches: 2. Looked up from germline, CDR1 is LGHDT and CDR2 is YNNKEL (reference sequence). CDR3 region: CASSRLAGIQYF. Here the CDR3 DNA reads TGTGCCAGCAGCCGTCTAGCGGGGATTCAGTACTTC.

This chain connects TRBV27 to TRBJ1-5; D gene unclear. Germline CDR1 is MNHEY and CDR2 is SMNVEV (reference sequence). CDR3 length: 15 amino acids. Trimming removed 1 base at V and 3 bases at J, with 10 bases between. CDR3 region: CASSLLATPNQPQHF. The CDR3 DNA reads TGTGCCAGCAGTTTATTAGCCACCCCCAATCAGCCCCAGCATTTT.

This chain uses TRBV2 with TRBJ1-5, with 7 bases aligning to TRBD1. Looked up from germline, CDR1 is SNHLY and CDR2 is FYNNEI. Losses at the gene ends were 6 bases for V and 5 bases for J; bases not matched to a gene: 7. CDR3 size: 14 residues. The CDR3 reads CASSADRLDQPQHF. The CDR3 bases are TGTGCCAGCAGCGCGGACAGGCTCGATCAGCCCCAGCATTTT.

This chain uses TRBV7-9 with TRBJ1-4, with D uncertain. Trimming stripped 1 base from V and 8 bases from J, with 5 bases between. Germline lookup yields CDR1 SEHNR and CDR2 FQNEAQ (reference sequence). The CDR3 runs 12 residues. The CDR3: CASSLEREKLFF. Here the CDR3 DNA reads TGTGCCAGCAGCTTAGAGAGGGAAAAACTGTTTTTT. The full variable domain, in which reference TRBV7-9 and TRBJ1-4 provide the parts outside the CDR3, is DTGVSQNPRHKITKRGQNVTFRCDPISEHNRLYWYRQTLGQGPEFLTYFQNEAQLEKSRLLSDRFSAERPKGSFSTLEIQRTEQGDSAMYLCASSLEREKLFFGSGTQLSVL.

The V and J genes are TRBV6-5 and TRBJ1-2; 8 bases fit TRBD1. CDR1 and CDR2 from the germline V gene are MNHEY and SVGAGI. V shed 9 bases and J 8 bases; nucleotides not matched to a gene: 5. CDR3 length equals 11 residues. The CDR3 loop is CASGQGTGYTF. The CDR3 coding sequence is TGTGCCAGTGGACAGGGAACGGGCTACACCTTC.

The V gene is TRBV4-1, the J gene TRBJ2-6; possibly TRBD1 for D (5 bases). CDR1 is MGHRA and CDR2 is YSYEKL in the germline V gene. The CDR3 covers 18 residues. Trimming cost V 4 bases and J 0 bases, with 16 bases left between them. This CDR3 is CASSPWGQAGSGANVLTF. DNA for the CDR3: TGCGCCAGCAGCCCTTGGGGCCAGGCAGGCTCTGGGGCCAACGTCCTGACTTTC.

The gene calls are TRBV5-4 and TRBJ1-4; tentative D call: TRBD1 (6 bases). CDR1 and CDR2 from the germline V gene are SGHNT and YYREEE (reference sequence). The CDR3 consists of 15 residues. Between the trimmed V and J ends, which lost 4 bases and 6 bases, there was a span of 16 bases. The CDR3 sequence: CASSPGGGGDEKLFF. The DNA for the CDR3 is TGTGCCAGCAGCCCCGGCGGGGGCGGAGATGAAAAACTGTTTTTT. Supplemented by reference TRBV5-4 and TRBJ1-4, the full variable domain reads ETGVTQSPTHLIKTRGQQVTLRCSSQSGHNTVSWYQQALGQGPQFIFQYYREEENGRGNFPPRFSGLQFPNYSSELNVNALELDDSALYLCASSPGGGGDEKLFFGSGTQLSVL.

The V gene is TRBV5-1, the J gene TRBJ2-5; 9 nucleotides align to TRBD2. Germline V CDR1 and CDR2: SGHRS, YFSETQ. J was trimmed by 0 bases and V by 6 bases; bases with no gene match: 9. The CDR3 runs to 16 residues. The CDR3 coding sequence is TGCGCCAGCAAGGATTTGGCTAGCGGGGACCAAGAGACCCAGTACTTC. It codes for CASKDLASGDQETQYF.

This clone was seen a single time. This chain uses TRBV11-1 with TRBJ1-6; D unresolved. Germline V lookup: CDR1 SGHAT, CDR2 FQDESV (reference sequence). There are 13 residues in the CDR3. V gave up 7 bases and J gave up 6 bases, with 10 bases separating them. The CDR3: CASTSQANSPLHF. In nucleotides, the CDR3 is TGTGCCAGCACTTCTCAGGCTAATTCACCCCTCCACTTT.